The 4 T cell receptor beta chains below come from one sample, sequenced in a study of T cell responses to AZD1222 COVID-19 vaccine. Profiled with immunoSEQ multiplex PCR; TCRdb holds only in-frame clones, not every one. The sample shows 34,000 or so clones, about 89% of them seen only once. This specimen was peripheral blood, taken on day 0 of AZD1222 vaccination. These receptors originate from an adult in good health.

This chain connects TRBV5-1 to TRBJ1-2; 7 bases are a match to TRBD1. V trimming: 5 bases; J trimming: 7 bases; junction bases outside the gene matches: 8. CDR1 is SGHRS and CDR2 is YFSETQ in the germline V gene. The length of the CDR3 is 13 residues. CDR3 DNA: TGCGCCAGCAGGAAACAGGGGACTTTTGGCTACACCTTC. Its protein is CASRKQGTFGYTF. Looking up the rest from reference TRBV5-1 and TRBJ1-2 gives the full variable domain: KAGVTQTPRYLIKTRGQQVTLSCSPISGHRSVSWYQQTPGQGLQFLFEYFSETQRNKGNFPGRFSGRQFSNSRSEMNVSTLELGDSALYLCASRKQGTFGYTFGSGTRLTVV.

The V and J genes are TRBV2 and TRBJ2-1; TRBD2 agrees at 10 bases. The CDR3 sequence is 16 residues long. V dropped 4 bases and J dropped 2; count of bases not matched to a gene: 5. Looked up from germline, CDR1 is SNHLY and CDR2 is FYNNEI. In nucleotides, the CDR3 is TGTGCCAGCAGTGCCAGAGCGGGGGGGCCCTACAATGAGCAGTTCTTC. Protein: CASSARAGGPYNEQFF.

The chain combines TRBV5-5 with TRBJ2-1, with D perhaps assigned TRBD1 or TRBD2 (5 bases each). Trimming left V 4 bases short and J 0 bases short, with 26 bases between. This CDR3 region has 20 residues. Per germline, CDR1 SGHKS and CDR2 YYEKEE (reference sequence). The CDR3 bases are TGTGCCAGCAGCCCCCCCGTTTCGGGGCCAACCTATCTCTCCTACAATGAGCAGTTCTTC. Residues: CASSPPVSGPTYLSYNEQFF.

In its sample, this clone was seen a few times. CDR3 nucleotide sequence: TGTGCCAGCAGCTCGTTCCGGGACAGTCCCTACGAGCAGTACTTC. It translates to CASSSFRDSPYEQYF. This sequence joins TRBV12-1 and TRBJ2-7; the table's D call TRBD1 went unverified against the DNA. TRBV12-1 is assigned pseudogene status. The CDR3 length is 15 residues.